Below are 9 T cell receptor beta chains sequenced from a single sample in a study of a mutant IDH1 vaccine in newly diagnosed glioma. Here immunoSEQ multiplex PCR was the method, and the copy in TCRdb shows in-frame clones only, minus some. This table holds approximately 50,000 clones, about nine tenths found once. Time point meaning: week 23, last vaccination. A 20-mer mutant IDH1 peptide at 300 ug was injected subcutaneously with topical imiquimod. What these receptors recognize is not known. Sequencing was performed on PBMCs, taken from a glioma patient whose treatment included an IDH1 peptide vaccine. The receptors shown here come from a man aged 40-55 years with glioma.

This chain links TRBV29-1 with TRBJ2-1, with 9 nucleotides matching TRBD2. The CDR3 length is 14 residues. Unmatched junction bases numbered 5, after V lost 7 bases and J lost 1 base. Germline V lookup: CDR1 SQVTM, CDR2 ANQGSEA. The CDR3 DNA sequence: TGCAGCGCGGGGCGGGGGGGATCCTACAATGAGCAGTTCTTC. The encoded protein is CSAGRGGSYNEQFF.

The rearrangement links TRBV7-2 to TRBJ2-3; TRBD2 matches at 9 bases. The junction had 4 bases not matched to a gene; V was cut back by 1 base and J by 5 bases. This CDR3 is 15 amino acids long. The V gene's germline CDR1 is SGHTA and CDR2 FQGNSA. As DNA, the CDR3 is TGTGCCAGCAGCTTAGTTGCGGGAGGGGGAGATACGCAGTATTTT. It is translated as CASSLVAGGGDTQYF.

The chain uses TRBV6-5 and TRBJ1-3, with unresolved D. The CDR3 has 13 residues. Germline V gene lookup returns CDR1 MNHEY and CDR2 SVGAGI. Trimming removed 0 bases at V and 7 bases at J, with 7 bases between. CDR3 in amino acids: CASSYSQMNTIYF. The CDR3 region has the DNA TGTGCCAGCAGTTACTCTCAGATGAACACCATATATTTT.

The chain combines TRBV20-1 with TRBJ2-7, with D possibly being TRBD1 or TRBD2 (6 bases each). The CDR3 spans 11 residues. V gave up 2 bases and J gave up 7 bases, with 9 bases separating them. The germline V gene has CDR1 DFQATT and CDR2 SNEGSKA (reference sequence). The DNA for the CDR3 is TGCAGTGCTAGACGAGGGGGGGAGCAGTACTTC. This codes for CSARRGGEQYF.

This CDR3 is CASSFSYEQYF. The CDR3 nucleotides read TGTGCCAGCAGCTTCTCCTACGAGCAGTACTTC. V usage is TRBV7-2 and J usage is TRBJ2-7; D unresolved. Germline CDR1 is SGHTA and CDR2 is FQGNSA. V shed 3 bases and J shed 0 bases, with 0 bases lying between them. The CDR3 is made up of 11 amino acids.

As concerns this clone: An end of the junction differs from the germline gene, which may be a read error. The V and J genes are TRBV7-7 and TRBJ2-7; D gene ambiguous. CDR3 length: 15 amino acids. CDR1 is SSHAT and CDR2 is FNYEAQ in the germline V gene (reference sequence). The CDR3 sequence is CASSLGVDSSYEQYF. CDR3 DNA: TGTGCTAGCAGCTTAGGAGTTGATAGCTCCTACGAGCAGTACTTC.

The CDR3 loop is CASVKDQFSYNEQFF. The CDR3 DNA reads TGTGCCAGCGTAAAAGACCAATTCTCCTACAATGAGCAGTTCTTC. The chain combines TRBV27 with TRBJ2-1; unclear D gene. V was pared by 8 bases and J by 0 bases, with 14 bases between. The germline gives CDR1 MNHEY, CDR2 SMNVEV (reference sequence). CDR3 length: 15 amino acids.

The V and J genes are TRBV27 and TRBJ2-7; tentatively, D is TRBD1 (6 bases). V lost 4 bases, J lost 5 bases, and 9 bases lay in between. The CDR3 covers 12 residues. Germline lookup yields CDR1 MNHEY and CDR2 SMNVEV (reference sequence). The DNA of the CDR3 is TGTGCCAGCAGTTCTCCAGGGGACGAGCAGTACTTC. It codes for CASSSPGDEQYF.

This chain joins TRBV19 and TRBJ2-7, with D maybe TRBD2 (5 bases). Germline V gene lookup returns CDR1 LNHDA and CDR2 SQIVND (reference sequence). V lost 6 bases and J 0 bases, leaving 15 bases between the germline ends. This CDR3 contains 15 residues. The CDR3 coding sequence is TGTGCCAGTAGAGAGGGTAGCGCAAGCTCCTACGAGCAGTACTTC. It yields the protein CASREGSASSYEQYF.